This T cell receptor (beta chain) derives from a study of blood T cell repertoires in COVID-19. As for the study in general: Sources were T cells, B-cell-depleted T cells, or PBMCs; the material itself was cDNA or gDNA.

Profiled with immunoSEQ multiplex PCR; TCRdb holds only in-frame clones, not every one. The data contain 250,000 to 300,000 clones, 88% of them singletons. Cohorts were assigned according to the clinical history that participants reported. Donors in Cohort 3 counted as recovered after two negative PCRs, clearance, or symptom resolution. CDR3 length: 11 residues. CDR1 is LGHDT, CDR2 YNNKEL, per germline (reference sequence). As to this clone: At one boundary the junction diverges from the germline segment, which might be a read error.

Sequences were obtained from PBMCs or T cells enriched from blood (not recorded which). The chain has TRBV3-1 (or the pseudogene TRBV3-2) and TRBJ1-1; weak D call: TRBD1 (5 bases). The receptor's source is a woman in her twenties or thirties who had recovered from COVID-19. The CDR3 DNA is TGTGCCAGCAGCCAAGGGGGGGTTATAACTTTT. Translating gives CASSQGGVITF.